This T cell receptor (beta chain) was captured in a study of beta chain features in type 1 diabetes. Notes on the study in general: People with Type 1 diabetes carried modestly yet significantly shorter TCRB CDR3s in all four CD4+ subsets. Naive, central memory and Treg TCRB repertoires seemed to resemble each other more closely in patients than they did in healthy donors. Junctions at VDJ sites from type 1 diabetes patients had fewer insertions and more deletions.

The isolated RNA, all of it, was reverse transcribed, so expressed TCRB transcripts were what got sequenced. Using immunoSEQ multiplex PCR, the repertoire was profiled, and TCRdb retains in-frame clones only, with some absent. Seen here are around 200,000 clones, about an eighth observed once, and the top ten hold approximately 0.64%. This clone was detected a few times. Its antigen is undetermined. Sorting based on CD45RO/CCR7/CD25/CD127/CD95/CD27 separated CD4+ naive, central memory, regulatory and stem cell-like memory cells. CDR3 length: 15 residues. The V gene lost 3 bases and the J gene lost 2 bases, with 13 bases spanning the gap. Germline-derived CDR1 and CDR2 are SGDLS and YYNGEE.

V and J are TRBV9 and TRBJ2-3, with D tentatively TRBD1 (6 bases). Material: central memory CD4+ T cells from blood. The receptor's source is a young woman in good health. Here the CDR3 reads CASSGTTGPTDTQYF. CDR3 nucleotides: TGTGCCAGCAGCGGAACGACAGGCCCCACAGATACGCAGTATTTT.